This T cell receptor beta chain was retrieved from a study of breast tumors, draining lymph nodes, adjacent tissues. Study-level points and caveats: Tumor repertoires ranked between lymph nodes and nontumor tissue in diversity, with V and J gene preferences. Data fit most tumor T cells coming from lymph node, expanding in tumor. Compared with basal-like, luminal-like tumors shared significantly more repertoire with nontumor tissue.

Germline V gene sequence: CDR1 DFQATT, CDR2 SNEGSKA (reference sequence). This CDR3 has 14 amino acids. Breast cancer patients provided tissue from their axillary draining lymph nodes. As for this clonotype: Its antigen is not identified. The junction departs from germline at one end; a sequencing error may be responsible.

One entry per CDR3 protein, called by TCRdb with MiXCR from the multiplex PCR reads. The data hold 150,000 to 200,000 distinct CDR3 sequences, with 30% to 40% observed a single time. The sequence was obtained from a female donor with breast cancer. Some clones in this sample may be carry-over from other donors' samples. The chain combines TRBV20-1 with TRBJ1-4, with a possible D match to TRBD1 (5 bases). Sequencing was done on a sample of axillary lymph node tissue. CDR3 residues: CSDGVGLANEKLCF. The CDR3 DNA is TGCTCGGACGGTGTGGGGCTAGCTAATGAAAAACTGTGTTTT.